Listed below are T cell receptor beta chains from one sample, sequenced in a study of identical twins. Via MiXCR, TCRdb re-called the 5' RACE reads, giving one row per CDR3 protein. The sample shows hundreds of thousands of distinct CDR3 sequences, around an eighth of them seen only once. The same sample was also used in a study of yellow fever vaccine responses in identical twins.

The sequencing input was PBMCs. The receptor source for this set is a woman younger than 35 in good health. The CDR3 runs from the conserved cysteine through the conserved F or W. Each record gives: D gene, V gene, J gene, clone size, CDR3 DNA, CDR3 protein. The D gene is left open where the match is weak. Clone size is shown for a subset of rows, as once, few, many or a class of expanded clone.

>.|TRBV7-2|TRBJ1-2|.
TGTGCCAGCAGCTTAGGAGGGCTCCCTGGCTACACCTTC
CASSLGGLPGYTF
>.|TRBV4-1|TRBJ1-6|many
TGCGCCAGCAGCCAAGACAGGAAGTCACCCCTCCACTTT
CASSQDRKSPLHF
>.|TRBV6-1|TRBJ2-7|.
TGTGCCAGCAGTGAAGAGGGTTTCGGGGGCCGTTACGAGCAGTACTTC
CASSEEGFGGRYEQYF
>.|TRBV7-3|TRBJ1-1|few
TGTGCCAGCAGCTTAAAAGGGGACGGGACTGAAGCTTTCTTT
CASSLKGDGTEAFF
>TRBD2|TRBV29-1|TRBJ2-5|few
TGCAGCGTTGAGGCGGGAGTTGGAGAGACCCAGTACTTC
CSVEAGVGETQYF
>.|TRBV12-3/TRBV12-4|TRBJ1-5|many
TGTGCCAGCAGGCGTGTGAATCAGCCCCAGCATTTT
CASRRVNQPQHF
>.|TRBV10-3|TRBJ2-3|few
TGTGCCATCAGTGAGGAGCGACTTAGGGGCACAGATACGCAGTATTTT
CAISEERLRGTDTQYF
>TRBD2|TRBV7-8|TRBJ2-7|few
TGTGCCAGCAGCCCCTCTCTAGGGACTAGCGGGAGTTACGAGCAGTACTTC
CASSPSLGTSGSYEQYF
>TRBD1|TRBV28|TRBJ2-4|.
TGTGCCAGCGGCCACGGACAGGGGTACCCCAAAAACATTCAGTACTTC
CASGHGQGYPKNIQYF
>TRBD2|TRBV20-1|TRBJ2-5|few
TGCAGTGCCCCGCGGGGGGGGTTACAAGAGACCCAGTACTTC
CSAPRGGLQETQYF
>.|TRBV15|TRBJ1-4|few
TGTGCCACCAGCAGAGATTGGGAAGAAAAACTGTTTTTT
CATSRDWEEKLFF
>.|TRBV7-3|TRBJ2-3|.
TGTGCCAGCAGCTTAATGAGAACAGCTCGAGATACGCAGTATTTT
CASSLMRTARDTQYF
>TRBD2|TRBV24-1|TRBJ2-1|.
TGTGCCACCAGTGTCACCGGGACTACCCACACTGGTGAGCAGTTCTTC
CATSVTGTTHTGEQFF
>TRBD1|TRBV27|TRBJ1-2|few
TGTGCCAGCAGTTTATCGAGACAGGGACCCTATGGCTACACCTTC
CASSLSRQGPYGYTF
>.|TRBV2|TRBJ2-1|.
TGTGCCAGCAGTGGGACTAACTACAATGAGCAGTTCTTC
CASSGTNYNEQFF
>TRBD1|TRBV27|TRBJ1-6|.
TGTGCCAGCAAAAGGGGGCAGGGTAATTCACCCCTCCACTTT
CASKRGQGNSPLHF
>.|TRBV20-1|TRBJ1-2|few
TGCAGTGCCTTCTACAACTATGGCTACACCTTC
CSAFYNYGYTF
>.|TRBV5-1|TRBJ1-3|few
TGCGCCAGCAGCTTGGAACTGGGTACTGGAAACACCATATATTTT
CASSLELGTGNTIYF
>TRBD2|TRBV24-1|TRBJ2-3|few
TGTGCCACCAGTGCTGCGGGAGAGCAAAAAGATACGCAGTATTTT
CATSAAGEQKDTQYF
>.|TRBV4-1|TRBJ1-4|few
TGCGCCAGCACAAGGGTACCCTGGGATGAAAAACTGTTTTTT
CASTRVPWDEKLFF
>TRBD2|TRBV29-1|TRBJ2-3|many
TGCAGCGTTGAAGGACTAGCGGGAGACACAGATACGCAGTATTTT
CSVEGLAGDTDTQYF
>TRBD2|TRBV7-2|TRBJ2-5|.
TGTGCCAGCAGCCTCGGGACTAGCAGGGGTGAGACCCAGTACTTC
CASSLGTSRGETQYF
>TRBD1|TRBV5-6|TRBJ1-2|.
TGTGCCAGCAGGACACAGGGGGCGCCTAACTATGGCTACACCTTC
CASRTQGAPNYGYTF
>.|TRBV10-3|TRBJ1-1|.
TGTGCCATCATGGGTCAGACGAACACTGAAGCTTTCTTT
CAIMGQTNTEAFF
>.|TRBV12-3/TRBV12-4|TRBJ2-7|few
TGTGCCAGCAGACAGGGTTCAACCTACGAGCAGTACTTC
CASRQGSTYEQYF
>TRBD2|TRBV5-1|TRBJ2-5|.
TGCGCCAGCAGCTTGCTTCCAGCGGGAGAAGAGACCCAGTACTTC
CASSLLPAGEETQYF
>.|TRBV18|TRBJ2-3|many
TGTGCCAGCTCACCTATGGATCTTAGCACAGATACGCAGTATTTT
CASSPMDLSTDTQYF
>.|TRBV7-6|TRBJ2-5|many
TGTGCCAGCAGCCCAAACACCGACCAAGAGACCCAGTACTTC
CASSPNTDQETQYF
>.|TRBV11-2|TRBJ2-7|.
TGTGCCAGCAGCTCTGGCTCCTTCTACGAGCAGTACTTC
CASSSGSFYEQYF
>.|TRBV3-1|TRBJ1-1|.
TGTGCCAGCAGCCTAACAGGGATCGGCGGTACTGAAGCTTTCTTT
CASSLTGIGGTEAFF
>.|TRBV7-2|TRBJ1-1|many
TGTGCCAGCAGCGGCAAAACAGGGAGCACTGAAGCTTTCTTT
CASSGKTGSTEAFF
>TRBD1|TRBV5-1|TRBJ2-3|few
TGCGCCAGCAGCTTGCTCGCCAGGGGGTCAGATACGCAGTATTTT
CASSLLARGSDTQYF
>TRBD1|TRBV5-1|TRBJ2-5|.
TGCGCCAGCAGCTACTGGACAGGGGGCGCCGGGTCGGGGGAGACCCAGTACTTC
CASSYWTGGAGSGETQYF
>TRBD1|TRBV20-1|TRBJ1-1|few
TGCAGTGCAACGACAGGGATGAACACTGAAGCTTTCTTT
CSATTGMNTEAFF
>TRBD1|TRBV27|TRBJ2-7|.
TGTGCCAGCAGTGGACCGGGACAGGGCGAGCAGTACTTC
CASSGPGQGEQYF
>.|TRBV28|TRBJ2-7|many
TGTGCCAGCAGGCCAGACGGGAGCTCCTACGAGCAGTACTTC
CASRPDGSSYEQYF
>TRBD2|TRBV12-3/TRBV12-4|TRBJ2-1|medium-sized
TGTGCCAGCAGTTCTCGTAGCGGGTACTACAATGAGCAGTTCTTC
CASSSRSGYYNEQFF
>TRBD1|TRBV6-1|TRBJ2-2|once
TGTGCCAGCGGCCAGGGGGCCCTTTACACCGGGGAGCTGTTTTTT
CASGQGALYTGELFF
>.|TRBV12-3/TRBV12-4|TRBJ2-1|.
TGTGCCAGCAGTTTTAAGCTACCCGGGCAGTTCTTC
CASSFKLPGQFF
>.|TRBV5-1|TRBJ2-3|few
TGCGCCAGCAGGCCTGCTAGCACAGATACGCAGTATTTT
CASRPASTDTQYF
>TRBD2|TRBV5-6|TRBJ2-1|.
TGTGCCAGCAGCCTCCGGACTAGCGGGGGGTTATACAATGAGCAGTTCTTC
CASSLRTSGGLYNEQFF
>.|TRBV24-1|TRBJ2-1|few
TGTGCCACCAGTGATTTGGACGACCTTCGCAATGAGCAGTTCTTC
CATSDLDDLRNEQFF
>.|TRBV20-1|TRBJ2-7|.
TGCAGTGCTATTAGGTCAAGCGACTTGACCTACGAGCAGTACTTC
CSAIRSSDLTYEQYF
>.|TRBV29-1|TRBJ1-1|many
TGCAGCGTTCAGGGGTATCAAGGCACTGAAGCTTTCTTT
CSVQGYQGTEAFF
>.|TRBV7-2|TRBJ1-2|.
TGTGCCAGCAGCCTGAGAGGGGTTTTGGGAAGCTATGGCTACACCTTC
CASSLRGVLGSYGYTF
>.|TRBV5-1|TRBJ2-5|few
TGCGCCAGCAGCTTGTCCCAGCCCCAAGAGACCCAGTACTTC
CASSLSQPQETQYF
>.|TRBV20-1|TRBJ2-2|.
TGCAGTGCTAGCGGGATTATTAACACCGGGGAGCTGTTTTTT
CSASGIINTGELFF
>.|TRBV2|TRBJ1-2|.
TGTGCCAGCAGTCCGCCCCGGGGGACGAACTATGGCTACACCTTC
CASSPPRGTNYGYTF
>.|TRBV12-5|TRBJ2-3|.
TGTGCTAGTGGTTTGCCACCCATCACAGATACGCAGTATTTT
CASGLPPITDTQYF
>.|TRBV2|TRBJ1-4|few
TGTGCCAGCAGTCCAGGGATCGCTAATGAAAAACTGTTTTTT
CASSPGIANEKLFF
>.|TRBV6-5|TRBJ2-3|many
TGTGCCAGCAGTTACTTCCGGAGATCGGATACGCAGTATTTT
CASSYFRRSDTQYF
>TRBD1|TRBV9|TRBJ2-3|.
TGTGCCAGCAGCTCCCACCGGGACAGGGGCACAGATACGCAGTATTTT
CASSSHRDRGTDTQYF